These 21 T cell receptor beta chains came from one sample sequenced in a study of T cells after yellow fever vaccination. TCRdb re-called the 5' RACE reads with MiXCR, one entry per CDR3 protein. The sample holds some 220,000 distinct CDR3 sequences, 2.5% to 3.5% seen once. The sequencing used CD4+ T cells sorted from PBMCs, collected 10 days after the yellow fever booster vaccination. These TCRs come from a man aged 18 to 30 who received the YFV17D yellow fever vaccine.

Only a few counts were recorded for this clonotype. The chain carries TRBV20-1 and TRBJ1-2; 7 bases match TRBD1. The V gene end was trimmed by 6 bases and the J gene end by 5 bases; junction bases not matched to a gene: 3. The CDR3 is 11 residues long. CDR1 is DFQATT, CDR2 SNEGSKA, per germline (reference sequence). The CDR3 here is CSAEGAYGYTF. In nucleotides, the CDR3 is TGCAGTGCCGAGGGGGCGTATGGCTACACCTTC.

The rearrangement links TRBV30 to TRBJ1-1; possibly TRBD1 for D (6 bases). The length of the CDR3 is 12 residues. The germline CDR1 and CDR2 sequences are GTSNPN and SVGIG (reference sequence). V lost 3 bases, J lost 10 bases, and 15 bases lay in between. The CDR3 nucleotides read TGTGCCTGGAGCCCGGAGGAGGGGGTAGCTTTCTTT. Protein sequence: CAWSPEEGVAFF.

This clonotype was observed a few times. This chain links TRBV5-1 with TRBJ2-4; a weak D match, TRBD1 (6 bases). Between the trimmed V and J ends, which lost 5 bases and 6 bases, there was a span of 15 bases. The CDR3 extends over 14 amino acids. Per germline, CDR1 SGHRS and CDR2 YFSETQ. This CDR3 reads CASSPDRWLNIQYF. The CDR3 DNA sequence: TGCGCCAGCAGTCCTGACAGGTGGCTAAACATTCAGTACTTC.

This clonotype came up many times. This rearrangement joins TRBV15 to TRBJ1-5; perhaps TRBD1 as D (5 bases). Between the trimmed V and J ends, which lost 1 base and 1 base, there was a span of 17 bases. CDR3 length: 18 amino acids. Germline CDR1 and CDR2: LNHNV and YYDKDF (reference sequence). CDR3 residues: CATSRAKKGSGSNQPQHF. CDR3 sequence (DNA): TGTGCCACCAGCAGAGCCAAGAAGGGTTCAGGGAGCAATCAGCCCCAGCATTTT.

The genes are TRBV7-2 and TRBJ1-2; no reliable D call. Looked up from germline, CDR1 is SGHTA and CDR2 is FQGNSA. The V gene lost 5 bases and the J gene lost 7 bases, with 17 bases spanning the gap. The CDR3 totals 14 residues. The CDR3 region has the DNA TGTGCCAGCAGCGCGGACGGACTTTTCGTTGGCTACACCTTC. Amino acids: CASSADGLFVGYTF.

This clonotype has at least ten counts. The chain couples TRBV10-3 to TRBJ1-2; D possibly corresponds to TRBD1 (5 bases). CDR1 is ENHRY and CDR2 is SYGVKD in the germline V gene. This CDR3 region has 13 residues. V was shortened by 0 bases and J by 6 bases, with 8 bases between the two germline ends. CDR3 coding DNA: TGTGCCATCAGTGAGTCGTGGGGGGATGGCTACACCTTC. Encoded protein: CAISESWGDGYTF.

The rearrangement uses TRBV6-5 and TRBJ2-7; D not resolved. Trimming removed 5 bases from V and 1 base from J, with 9 bases in between. Germline lookup yields CDR1 MNHEY and CDR2 SVGAGI. The CDR3 has 13 amino acids. The chain's CDR3 is CASSAAASYEQYV. CDR3 nucleotide sequence: TGTGCCAGCAGTGCTGCCGCGTCCTACGAGCAGTACGTC.

There are many counts of this clonotype. The genes are TRBV5-1 and TRBJ2-7; D might be TRBD1 or TRBD2, each matching 5 bases. The V gene's germline CDR1 is SGHRS and CDR2 YFSETQ. The germline V and J ends were trimmed by 5 bases and 1 base, with 16 bases remaining between them. This CDR3 has 15 residues. This CDR3 reads CASRMGDMGSYEQYF. The CDR3 nucleotides are TGCGCCAGCAGGATGGGGGATATGGGTTCCTACGAGCAGTACTTC. Based on the CDR3 plus reference TRBV5-1 and TRBJ2-7, the full variable domain is KAGVTQTPRYLIKTRGQQVTLSCSPISGHRSVSWYQQTPGQGLQFLFEYFSETQRNKGNFPGRFSGRQFSNSRSEMNVSTLELGDSALYLCASRMGDMGSYEQYFGPGTRLTVT.

This chain joins TRBV3-1 and TRBJ1-1; D is possibly TRBD1 (6 bases). V was cut by 4 bases and J by 4 bases, with 10 bases left in between. CDR1 is LGHDT, CDR2 YNNKEL, per germline (reference sequence). The CDR3 covers 13 residues. CDR3 nucleotides: TGTGCCAGCAGCCGACAGGTTCCCACTGAAGCTTTCTTT. As protein: CASSRQVPTEAFF.

Regarding this clonotype: A much larger clone sits a single nucleotide away, making a read error possible. The J gene is TRBJ2-5, the V gene TRBV9; D is undetermined. Germline CDR1 and CDR2: SGDLS and YYNGEE. This CDR3 is 11 amino acids long. The CDR3 DNA reads as TGTGCCAGCAGCGTAGATGAGACCCAGAACTTC. The encoded protein is CASSVDETQNF.

The chain joins TRBV10-3 to TRBJ2-1; D is unresolved. This CDR3 has 16 residues. Germline loops: CDR1 ENHRY, CDR2 SYGVKD. With 2 bases removed from V and 4 bases from J, the gap between germline ends came to 15 bases. CDR3 sequence: CAISELSYSIYNEQFF. The CDR3 region has the DNA TGTGCCATCAGTGAGCTATCCTATTCAATTTACAATGAGCAGTTCTTC.

The V and J genes are TRBV6-2 or TRBV6-3 and TRBJ2-7; the match to TRBD1 covers 8 bases. The germline CDR1 and CDR2 sequences are MNHEY and SVGEGT. The junction had 5 bases not matched to a gene; V was cut back by 6 bases and J by 1 base. This CDR3 has 14 amino acids. This CDR3 reads CASRQTGVSYEQYF. Written as DNA, the CDR3 is TGTGCCAGCAGGCAGACAGGGGTGTCCTACGAGCAGTACTTC.

This clonotype was picked up a small number of times. The chain combines TRBV7-2 with TRBJ1-2; 7 nucleotides agree with TRBD1. This CDR3 has 16 residues. The trim removed 1 base at V and 0 bases at J, leaving 5 bases unmatched. Germline CDR1 SGHTA, CDR2 FQGNSA. CDR3 sequence (DNA): TGTGCCAGCAGCTTAGTGGACAGGTCCTCTAACTATGGCTACACCTTC. Its protein is CASSLVDRSSNYGYTF. Combining the CDR3 with reference TRBV7-2 and TRBJ1-2 gives the whole variable domain GAGVSQSPSNKVTEKGKDVELRCDPISGHTALYWYRQSLGQGLEFLIYFQGNSAPDKSGLPSDRFSAERTGGSVSTLTIQRTQQEDSAVYLCASSLVDRSSNYGYTFGSGTRLTVV.

This clonotype was counted ten times or more. This chain connects TRBV5-1 to TRBJ1-2; TRBD1 might be the D (5 bases). Per the germline V gene, CDR1 is SGHRS and CDR2 is YFSETQ. Deletions cut 0 bases from V and 9 bases from J, with 15 bases between. The CDR3 runs 14 residues. The DNA for the CDR3 is TGCGCCAGCAGCTTGGAAGGGGACTCGAATCGCTACACCTTC. It translates to CASSLEGDSNRYTF. Full variable domain (remainder filled in from reference TRBV5-1 and TRBJ1-2): KAGVTQTPRYLIKTRGQQVTLSCSPISGHRSVSWYQQTPGQGLQFLFEYFSETQRNKGNFPGRFSGRQFSNSRSEMNVSTLELGDSALYLCASSLEGDSNRYTFGSGTRLTVV.

This clonotype appeared many times. J is TRBJ2-4 and V is TRBV5-1, with D possibly matching TRBD2 (6 bases). Germline V lookup: CDR1 SGHRS, CDR2 YFSETQ. The V end lost 0 bases, the J end lost 6 bases, and 10 bases lay between the germline ends. CDR3 length: 14 amino acids. This CDR3 reads CASSLDGGLNIQYF. CDR3 DNA: TGCGCCAGCAGCTTGGACGGGGGATTAAACATTCAGTACTTC.

The chain links TRBV2 to TRBJ1-1; 7 bases are a match to TRBD1. Germline V gene lookup returns CDR1 SNHLY and CDR2 FYNNEI. This CDR3 has 15 residues. The ends lost 3 bases at V and 4 bases at J; junction bases unmatched: 8. The CDR3 region is CASSEDPTGATEAFF. As DNA, the CDR3 is TGTGCCAGCAGTGAGGACCCCACAGGGGCCACTGAAGCTTTCTTT. Together with reference TRBV2 and TRBJ1-1, the CDR3 gives the full variable domain: EPEVTQTPSHQVTQMGQEVILRCVPISNHLYFYWYRQILGQKVEFLVSFYNNEISEKSEIFDDQFSVERPDGSNFTLKIRSTKLEDSAMYFCASSEDPTGATEAFFGQGTRLTVV.

This clonotype was observed many times. V is TRBV10-3 and J is TRBJ2-2, with D maybe TRBD2 (6 bases). The CDR3 has 16 amino acids. V lost 7 bases and J lost 5, with 20 bases in between. Germline V gene sequence: CDR1 ENHRY, CDR2 SYGVKD. CDR3 coding DNA: TGTGCCATCAACCGGGGACTCTCGGCCCAAACCGGGGAGCTGTTTTTT. Protein sequence: CAINRGLSAQTGELFF.

Many counts were recorded for this clonotype. The CDR3 bases are TGCGCCAGCAGCCAAGATCAAAGGGGGCACACTGAAGCTTTCTTT. It specifies CASSQDQRGHTEAFF. The chain uses TRBV4-3 and TRBJ1-1; 7 bases map to TRBD1. Germline loops: CDR1 LGHNA, CDR2 YSLEER. V shed 0 bases and J 3 bases; nucleotides not matched to a gene: 4. The CDR3 extends over 15 amino acids.

This clonotype was observed a few times. The chain recombines TRBV6-5 with TRBJ2-7; no firm D call. Per germline, CDR1 MNHEY and CDR2 SVGAGI. The CDR3 consists of 15 residues. V dropped 0 bases and J dropped 4 bases, with 13 bases sitting between them. CDR3 sequence reads: CASSYSMGKEYEQYF. The CDR3 nucleotides read TGTGCCAGCAGTTACTCGATGGGAAAGGAGTACGAGCAGTACTTC.

This clonotype was recorded many times. The V call is TRBV6-5, the J call TRBJ2-2; D is undetermined. This CDR3 region has 14 residues. The ends were cut back, 8 bases at V and 7 bases at J, with 17 bases in the middle. Germline lookup yields CDR1 MNHEY and CDR2 SVGAGI. The CDR3 loop reads CASQRQTLIGELFF. Written as DNA, the CDR3 is TGTGCCAGCCAACGGCAGACGCTTATCGGGGAGCTGTTTTTT.

This clonotype was counted a few times. The rearrangement joins TRBV20-1 to TRBJ2-1; 9 nucleotides line up with TRBD2. Germline loops: CDR1 DFQATT, CDR2 SNEGSKA (reference sequence). V shed 3 bases and J 7 bases; nucleotides not matched to a gene: 7. The CDR3 covers 14 residues. The CDR3 region is CSARQSSGANEQFF. The CDR3 DNA reads as TGCAGTGCTAGGCAATCTAGCGGGGCGAATGAGCAGTTCTTC.